The 22 T cell receptor beta chains reported below all come from one sample, sequenced in a study of Ad26.COV2.S vaccination and SARS-CoV-2 variants. Treatment defined: 19 received Ad26.COV2.S at low or high dose, single or two shots; 5 received placebo; per-sample allocation not given. It was on day 63 after the first vaccine or placebo injection that samples were taken. Some clones are missing from TCRdb's copy, which holds only in-frame ones; the method was immunoSEQ multiplex PCR. The table shows some 340,000 clones, with about 86% occurring only once. Sample: peripheral blood, taken in a trial of Ad26.COV2.S vaccine versus placebo. These receptors all stem from a person between 18 and 60 years old who received the Ad26.COV2.S COVID-19 vaccine or a placebo.

The genes are TRBV10-3 and TRBJ2-5; maybe TRBD1 (6 bases). The germline V gene encodes CDR1 ENHRY and CDR2 SYGVKD. V lost 5 bases and J lost 2, with 15 bases in between. This CDR3 spans 15 amino acids. Here the CDR3 reads CAISQQPGEQETQYF. The CDR3 DNA sequence: TGTGCCATCAGTCAGCAACCAGGGGAACAAGAGACCCAGTACTTC.

The V and J genes are TRBV6-6 and TRBJ1-1; 7 bases match TRBD1. V dropped 6 bases and J dropped 2; count of bases not matched to a gene: 6. The CDR3 extends over 14 amino acids. Germline V gene sequence: CDR1 MNHNY, CDR2 SVGAGI (reference sequence). DNA for the CDR3: TGTGCCAGCAGGGAGGACAGGCTCAACACTGAAGCTTTCTTT. It translates to CASREDRLNTEAFF.

The chain links TRBV2 to TRBJ1-6, with D possibly matching TRBD1 (6 bases). Between the trimmed V and J ends, which lost 4 bases and 14 bases, there was a span of 18 bases. This CDR3 is 14 amino acids long. CDR1 and CDR2 from the germline V gene are SNHLY and FYNNEI. In DNA form, the CDR3 reads TGTGCCAGCAGTGCAGGGGTCGGAATCATCACCCTCCACTTT. It yields the protein CASSAGVGIITLHF.

The DNA of the CDR3 is TGTGCCAGCAGTGTTTCGGGGCGGGACTATGGCTACACCTTC. Its translation is CASSVSGRDYGYTF. The chain links TRBV2 to TRBJ1-2; weak D call: TRBD1 (5 bases). Germline values: CDR1 SNHLY, CDR2 FYNNEI. V was cut by 4 bases and J by 3 bases, with 12 bases left in between. The CDR3 loop spans 14 amino acids.

The rearrangement links TRBV6-2 or TRBV6-3 to TRBJ1-5, with D tentatively TRBD1 (5 bases). The CDR3 spans 15 residues. Trimming shortened V by 4 bases and J by 1 base, and 11 bases separated the two germline ends. The V gene's germline CDR1 is MNHEY and CDR2 SVGEGT. The CDR3 nucleotides are TGTGCCAGCAGTTCCTTCAGGGACAGCAATCAGCCCCAGCATTTT. Translation: CASSSFRDSNQPQHF.

The rearrangement links TRBV6-2 or TRBV6-3 to TRBJ1-5; D unclear. Trimming stripped 2 bases from V and 8 bases from J, with 13 bases between. The CDR3 loop spans 14 amino acids. Germline loops: CDR1 MNHEY, CDR2 SVGEGT. The CDR3 spells CASSYPSTGKPQHF. The CDR3 DNA reads as TGTGCCAGCAGTTACCCATCGACCGGTAAGCCCCAGCATTTT.

The chain employs TRBV9 and TRBJ2-4, with a tentative D call TRBD1 (6 bases). The V end was cut by 0 bases, the J end by 0 bases, with 10 bases between. CDR1 SGDLS and CDR2 YYNGEE come from the germline V gene. This CDR3 has 16 residues. The CDR3 here is CASSVEPRGAKNIQYF. In DNA form, the CDR3 reads TGTGCCAGCAGCGTAGAGCCCAGGGGAGCCAAAAACATTCAGTACTTC.

This chain uses TRBV7-3 with TRBJ2-3; weak D call: TRBD2 (5 bases). The CDR3 totals 15 residues. Per the germline V gene, CDR1 is SGHTA and CDR2 is FQGTGA. Trimming cost V 5 bases and J 1 base, with 13 bases left between them. In DNA form, the CDR3 reads TGTGCCAGCAGCCAAGGCCGAGCGGGCACAGATACGCAGTATTTT. Translating gives CASSQGRAGTDTQYF. The complete variable domain, with remaining parts taken from reference TRBV7-3 and TRBJ2-3, reads GAGVSQTPSNKVTEKGKYVELRCDPISGHTALYWYRQSLGQGPEFLIYFQGTGAADDSGLPNDRFFAVRPEGSVSTLKIQRTERGDSAVYLCASSQGRAGTDTQYFGPGTRLTVL.

This clone has just a few counts. V gene TRBV6-2 or TRBV6-3 combines with J gene TRBJ1-6; the match to TRBD1 covers 9 bases. The V and J ends lost 1 base and 7 bases, in that order; junction bases with no gene match: 8. This CDR3 spans 17 amino acids. The germline V gene has CDR1 MNHEY and CDR2 SVGEGT. The CDR3 DNA reads as TGTGCCAGCAGTTACTTCCCGGACAGGGGATTAAATTCACCCCTCCACTTT. Amino acids: CASSYFPDRGLNSPLHF.

The V call is TRBV4-3, the J call TRBJ2-3; D gene ambiguous. The CDR3 extends over 15 amino acids. Deletions cut 4 bases from V and 3 bases from J, with 14 bases between. Per the germline V gene, CDR1 is LGHNA and CDR2 is YSLEER. The CDR3: CASSPRSPRTDTQYF. The CDR3 coding sequence is TGCGCCAGCAGCCCCCGGTCCCCACGGACAGATACGCAGTATTTT.

V and J are TRBV24-1 and TRBJ2-3; the D gene is possibly TRBD2 (5 bases). This CDR3 contains 12 residues. CDR1 is KGHDR, CDR2 SFDVKD, per germline. V lost 1 base and J 9 bases, leaving 7 bases between the germline ends. CDR3 bases: TGTGCCACCAGTGATTTTGGGGAGACGCAGTATTTT. Translation gives CATSDFGETQYF.

The gene calls are TRBV6-2 or TRBV6-3 and TRBJ1-6, with a possible D match to TRBD1 (6 bases). CDR3 length: 15 amino acids. Trimming took 2 bases from V and 7 from J, leaving 12 bases between them. Per the germline V gene, CDR1 is MNHEY and CDR2 is SVGEGT. CDR3 DNA: TGTGCCAGCAGTTACCAGGGACATCCCAATTCACCCCTCCACTTT. This encodes CASSYQGHPNSPLHF.

V usage is TRBV19 and J usage is TRBJ1-4; D is possibly TRBD1 (6 bases). Trimming cost V 6 bases and J 4 bases, with 15 bases left between them. Germline values: CDR1 LNHDA, CDR2 SQIVND (reference sequence). The CDR3 runs to 15 residues. This chain's CDR3 is CASRSAGENNEKLFF. The DNA of the CDR3 is TGTGCCAGTAGATCGGCAGGGGAGAATAATGAAAAACTGTTTTTT.

CDR3 region: CASSELLEGSAEQFF. CDR3 nucleotides: TGTGCCAGCAGTGAACTTTTGGAAGGGTCCGCTGAGCAGTTCTTC. The chain joins TRBV6-1 to TRBJ2-1; D uncertain. Trimming cost V 2 bases and J 9 bases, with 17 bases left between them. This CDR3 has 15 amino acids. Germline CDR1 MNHNS, CDR2 SASEGT.

This chain uses TRBV12-3 or TRBV12-4 with TRBJ2-3, with no clear D. The CDR3 has 12 amino acids. The germline V and J ends were trimmed by 7 bases and 2 bases, with 7 bases remaining between them. The CDR3 reads CASTLVTDTQYF. In DNA, the CDR3 is TGTGCCAGCACCCTCGTCACAGATACGCAGTATTTT.

The V gene is TRBV27, the J gene TRBJ1-3; D is unresolved. Trimming pared 5 bases from V and 4 bases from J, leaving 12 bases between. The CDR3 runs 14 residues. The germline CDR1 and CDR2 sequences are MNHEY and SMNVEV (reference sequence). The CDR3 nucleotides are TGTGCCAGCAGTCTGCGGGGTGCCGGAAACACCATATATTTT. Translated, it gives CASSLRGAGNTIYF.

V and J are TRBV4-3 and TRBJ2-4, with 7 bases fitting TRBD1. Per the germline V gene, CDR1 is LGHNA and CDR2 is YSLEER. CDR3 length: 15 residues. V lost 3 bases to trimming and J lost 7 bases; unmatched junction nucleotides: 9. CDR3: CASSQDRGLWNIQYF. In nucleotides, the CDR3 is TGCGCCAGCAGCCAGGATAGGGGGCTTTGGAACATTCAGTACTTC.

This clone was seen just once. The J gene is TRBJ1-1, the V gene TRBV19; tentative D call: TRBD1 (5 bases). Germline V gene sequence: CDR1 LNHDA, CDR2 SQIVND (reference sequence). CDR3 length: 14 amino acids. The V end was cut by 5 bases, the J end by 5 bases, with 15 bases between. The CDR3 region has the DNA TGTGCCAGTAGTGGGGGACGCCGAGGGACTGAAGCTTTCTTT. Protein product: CASSGGRRGTEAFF.

The rearrangement links TRBV3-1 (or the pseudogene TRBV3-2) to TRBJ1-2; D gene unclear. Trimming pared 4 bases from V and 2 bases from J, leaving 11 bases between. CDR1 is LGHDT and CDR2 is YNNKEL in the germline V gene (reference sequence). The CDR3 loop spans 14 amino acids. CDR3 nucleotides: TGTGCCAGCAGCCCGGACCCGTGGAACTATGGCTACACCTTC. Translation: CASSPDPWNYGYTF.

The CDR3 DNA reads as TGTGCCAGCAGATTACCGGGACAGGGTAACACTGAAGCTTTCTTT. Translation gives CASRLPGQGNTEAFF. The V and J genes are TRBV6-5 and TRBJ1-1; 9 bases align to TRBD1. Trimming took 6 bases from V and 2 from J; bases not matched to a gene: 7. From germline, CDR1 is MNHEY and CDR2 SVGAGI. The CDR3 sequence is 15 residues long.

The DNA of the CDR3 is TGTGCCAGCAGCTTGGGGTGGGGGGCGAACACTGAAGCTTTCTTT. Protein product: CASSLGWGANTEAFF. The V gene is TRBV5-4, the J gene TRBJ1-1, with D possibly being TRBD1 (6 bases). This CDR3 has 15 residues. Germline assignment: CDR1 SGHNT and CDR2 YYREEE (reference sequence). V was shortened by 0 bases and J by 1 base, with 10 bases between the two germline ends.

V usage is TRBV29-1 and J usage is TRBJ2-1; D unresolved. CDR3 length: 14 residues. V lost 6 bases, J lost 7 bases, and 19 bases lay in between. The V gene's germline CDR1 is SQVTM and CDR2 ANQGSEA. This chain's CDR3 is CSVSLVEIVNEQFF. CDR3 DNA: TGCAGCGTCTCCCTCGTAGAAATAGTTAATGAGCAGTTCTTC.